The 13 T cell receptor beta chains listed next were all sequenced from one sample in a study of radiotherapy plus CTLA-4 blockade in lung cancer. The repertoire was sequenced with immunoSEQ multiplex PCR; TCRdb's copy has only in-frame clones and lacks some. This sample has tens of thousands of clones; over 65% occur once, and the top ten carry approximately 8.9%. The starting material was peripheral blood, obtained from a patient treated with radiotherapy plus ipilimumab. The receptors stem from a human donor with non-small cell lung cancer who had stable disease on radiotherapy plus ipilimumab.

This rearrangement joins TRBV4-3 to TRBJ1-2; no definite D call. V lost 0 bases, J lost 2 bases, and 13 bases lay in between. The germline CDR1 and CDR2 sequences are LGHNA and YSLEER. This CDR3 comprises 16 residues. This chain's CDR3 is CASSQDPSTRNYGYTF. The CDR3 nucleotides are TGCGCCAGCAGCCAAGATCCCAGCACACGAAACTATGGCTACACCTTC.

The CDR3 spells CSVEGLLGRLAKFYGYTF. As DNA, the CDR3 is TGCAGCGTTGAAGGGCTTTTGGGCAGACTAGCCAAATTCTATGGCTACACCTTC. The genes are TRBV29-1 and TRBJ1-2; D gene uncertain. Trimming took off 1 base at V and 4 bases at J, with 25 bases between the two ends. This CDR3 has 18 amino acids. Germline-derived CDR1 and CDR2 are SQVTM and ANQGSEA.

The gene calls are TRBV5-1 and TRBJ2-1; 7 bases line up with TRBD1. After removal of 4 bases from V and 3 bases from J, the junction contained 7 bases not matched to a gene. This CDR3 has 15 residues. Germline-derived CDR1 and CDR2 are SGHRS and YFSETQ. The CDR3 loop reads CASSQEGQSYNEQFF. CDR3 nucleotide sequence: TGCGCCAGCAGCCAAGAGGGACAGAGCTACAATGAGCAGTTCTTC.

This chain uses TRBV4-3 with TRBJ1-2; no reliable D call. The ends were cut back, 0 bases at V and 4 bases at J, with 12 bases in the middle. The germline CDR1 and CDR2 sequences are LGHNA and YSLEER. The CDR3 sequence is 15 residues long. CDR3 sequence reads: CASSQEHVGVYGYTF. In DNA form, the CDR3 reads TGCGCCAGCAGCCAAGAGCACGTCGGGGTCTATGGCTACACCTTC.

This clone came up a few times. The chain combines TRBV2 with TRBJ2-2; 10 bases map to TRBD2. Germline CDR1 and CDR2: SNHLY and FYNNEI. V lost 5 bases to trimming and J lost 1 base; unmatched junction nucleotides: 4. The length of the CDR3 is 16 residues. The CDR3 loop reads CASSLSGGQNTGELFF. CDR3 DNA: TGTGCCAGCAGTCTTAGCGGGGGGCAGAACACCGGGGAGCTGTTTTTT.

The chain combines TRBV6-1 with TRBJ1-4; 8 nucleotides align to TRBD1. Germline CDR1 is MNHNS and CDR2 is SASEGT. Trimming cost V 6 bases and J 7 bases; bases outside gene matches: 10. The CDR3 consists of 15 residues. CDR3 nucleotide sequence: TGTGCCAGCAGACTCAACGGACAGGGAAGTGAAAAACTGTTTTTT. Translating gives CASRLNGQGSEKLFF.

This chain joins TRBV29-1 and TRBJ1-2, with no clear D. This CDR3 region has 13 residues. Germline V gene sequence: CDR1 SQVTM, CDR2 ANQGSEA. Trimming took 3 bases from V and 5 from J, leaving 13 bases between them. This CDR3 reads CSVDGPGLYGYTF. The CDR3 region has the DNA TGCAGCGTTGACGGGCCAGGTCTATATGGCTACACCTTC.

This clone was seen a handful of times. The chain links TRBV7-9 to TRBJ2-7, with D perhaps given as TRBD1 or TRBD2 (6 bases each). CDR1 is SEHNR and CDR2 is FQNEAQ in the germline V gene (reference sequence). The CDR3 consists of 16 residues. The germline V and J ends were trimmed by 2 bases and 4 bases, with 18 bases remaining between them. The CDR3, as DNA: TGTGCCAGCAGCTTAAAAGGGGGGCAACGGAATTACGAGCAGTACGTC. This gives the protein CASSLKGGQRNYEQYV.

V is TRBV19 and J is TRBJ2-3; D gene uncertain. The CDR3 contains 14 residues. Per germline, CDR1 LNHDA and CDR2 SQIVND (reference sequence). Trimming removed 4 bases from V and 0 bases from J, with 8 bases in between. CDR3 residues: CASSRAYSTDTQYF. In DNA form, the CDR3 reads TGTGCCAGTAGTAGAGCGTATAGCACAGATACGCAGTATTTT. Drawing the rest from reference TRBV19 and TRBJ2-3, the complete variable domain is DGGITQSPKYLFRKEGQNVTLSCEQNLNHDAMYWYRQDPGQGLRLIYYSQIVNDFQKGDIAEGYSVSREKKESFPLTVTSAQKNPTAFYLCASSRAYSTDTQYFGPGTRLTVL.

The DNA of the CDR3 is TGTGCCAGCAGCTTGTCTGGGGCCAACGTCCTGACTTTC. Encoded protein: CASSLSGANVLTF. V and J are TRBV5-4 and TRBJ2-6; D unresolved. In germline, CDR1 is SGHNT, CDR2 YYREEE (reference sequence). Trimming shortened V by 1 base and J by 1 base, and 0 bases separated the two germline ends. CDR3 length: 13 residues.

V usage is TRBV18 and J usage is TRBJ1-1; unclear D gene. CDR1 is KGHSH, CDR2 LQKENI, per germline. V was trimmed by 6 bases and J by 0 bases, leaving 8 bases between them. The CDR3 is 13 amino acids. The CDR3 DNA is TGTGCCAGCTCCGAGACCATGAACACTGAAGCTTTCTTT. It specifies CASSETMNTEAFF.

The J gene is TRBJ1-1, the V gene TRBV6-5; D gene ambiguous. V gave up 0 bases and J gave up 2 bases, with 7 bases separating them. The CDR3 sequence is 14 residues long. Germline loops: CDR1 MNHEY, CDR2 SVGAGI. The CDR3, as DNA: TGTGCCAGCAGTTACTCAAGAGGCAACACTGAAGCTTTCTTT. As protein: CASSYSRGNTEAFF.

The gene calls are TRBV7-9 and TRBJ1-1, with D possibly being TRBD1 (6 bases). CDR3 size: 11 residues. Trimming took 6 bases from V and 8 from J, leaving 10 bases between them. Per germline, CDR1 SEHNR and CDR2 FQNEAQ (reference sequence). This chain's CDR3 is CASSYDREAFF. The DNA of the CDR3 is TGTGCCAGCAGTTATGACAGGGAAGCTTTCTTT. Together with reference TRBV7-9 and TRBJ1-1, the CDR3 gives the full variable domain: DTGVSQNPRHKITKRGQNVTFRCDPISEHNRLYWYRQTLGQGPEFLTYFQNEAQLEKSRLLSDRFSAERPKGSFSTLEIQRTEQGDSAMYLCASSYDREAFFGQGTRLTVV.